Shown below are 5 T cell receptor beta chains from a single sample sequenced in a study of blood T cell repertoires in COVID-19. TCRdb's table, derived via immunoSEQ multiplex PCR, lists solely in-frame clones and lacks some. The data hold some 75,000 clones, with around 88% observed a single time. Sequencing was performed on peripheral blood. The receptor source for this set is a man at least 80 years old with COVID-19, enrolled during active disease.

The chain couples TRBV6-5 to TRBJ2-7; D is possibly TRBD2 (6 bases). CDR3 size: 14 residues. Trimming removed 8 bases from V and 3 bases from J, with 17 bases in between. Germline V gene sequence: CDR1 MNHEY, CDR2 SVGAGI. The CDR3 loop is CASLTSPGFYEQYF. In DNA form, the CDR3 reads TGTGCCAGCCTCACTAGCCCGGGATTCTACGAGCAGTACTTC.

The chain uses TRBV5-4 and TRBJ2-5; 9 bases align to TRBD2. Unmatched junction bases numbered 13, after V lost 0 bases and J lost 7 bases. This CDR3 has 17 amino acids. Germline V gene lookup returns CDR1 SGHNT and CDR2 YYREEE (reference sequence). The CDR3 loop is CASSLAGLRGGRGTQYF. Written as DNA, the CDR3 is TGTGCCAGCAGCTTGGCCGGTTTGCGGGGGGGCAGGGGGACCCAGTACTTC.

CDR3 in amino acids: CASSYSRTGFANEQFF. CDR3 DNA: TGTGCCAGCAGTTACTCCCGGACAGGTTTCGCCAATGAGCAGTTCTTC. The V call is TRBV6-2 or TRBV6-3, the J call TRBJ2-1; TRBD1 agrees at 7 bases. After removal of 0 bases from V and 6 bases from J, the junction contained 8 bases not matched to a gene. There are 16 residues in the CDR3. Germline CDR1 reads MNHEY; CDR2 reads SVGEGT.

This CDR3 reads CASSLLSRGFSGSYNSPLHF. The CDR3 nucleotides read TGTGCCAGCAGTTTATTGTCCAGGGGGTTCTCTGGCTCCTATAATTCACCCCTCCACTTT. J is TRBJ1-6 and V is TRBV27; 7 positions match TRBD1. Unmatched junction bases numbered 12, after V lost 1 base and J lost 0 bases. CDR1 is MNHEY, CDR2 SMNVEV, per germline (reference sequence). The CDR3 runs to 20 residues.

This rearrangement joins TRBV7-8 to TRBJ2-2; 11 bases are shared with TRBD1. The CDR3 contains 16 residues. Germline V gene sequence: CDR1 SGHVS, CDR2 FQNEAQ. The J segment lost 2 bases and the V segment lost 5 bases, leaving 4 bases of the junction unmatched. The CDR3 region is CASSPRTGGNTGELFF. As DNA, the CDR3 is TGTGCCAGCAGCCCTAGGACAGGGGGCAACACCGGGGAGCTGTTTTTT.